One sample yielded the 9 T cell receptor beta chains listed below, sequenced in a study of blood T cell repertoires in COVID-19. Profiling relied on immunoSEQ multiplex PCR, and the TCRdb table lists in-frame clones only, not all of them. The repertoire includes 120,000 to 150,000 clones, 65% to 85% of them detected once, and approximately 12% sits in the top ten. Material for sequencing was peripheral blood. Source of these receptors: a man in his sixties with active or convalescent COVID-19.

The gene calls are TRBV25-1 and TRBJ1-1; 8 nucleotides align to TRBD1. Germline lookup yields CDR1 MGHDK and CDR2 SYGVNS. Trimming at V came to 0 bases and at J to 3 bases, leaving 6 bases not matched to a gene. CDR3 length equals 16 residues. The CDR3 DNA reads TGTGCCAGCAGTGAATATGGCGGACAGGGCTACACTGAAGCTTTCTTT. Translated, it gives CASSEYGGQGYTEAFF.

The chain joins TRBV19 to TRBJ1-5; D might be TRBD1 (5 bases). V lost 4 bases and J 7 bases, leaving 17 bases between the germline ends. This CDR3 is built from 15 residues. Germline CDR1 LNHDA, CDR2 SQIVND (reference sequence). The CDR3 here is CASSTPAGSGQPQHF. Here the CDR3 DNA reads TGTGCCAGTAGTACGCCCGCAGGGTCGGGCCAGCCCCAGCATTTT.

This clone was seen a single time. The CDR3 spells CSVAGGGASLDTEAFF. The CDR3 DNA reads as TGCAGCGTTGCGGGCGGGGGCGCGAGCCTGGACACTGAAGCTTTCTTT. The chain links TRBV29-1 to TRBJ1-1, with D possibly TRBD1 on 6 matching bases. The V end lost 4 bases, the J end lost 3 bases, and 21 bases lay between the germline ends. From germline, CDR1 is SQVTM and CDR2 ANQGSEA. The CDR3 is made up of 16 amino acids.

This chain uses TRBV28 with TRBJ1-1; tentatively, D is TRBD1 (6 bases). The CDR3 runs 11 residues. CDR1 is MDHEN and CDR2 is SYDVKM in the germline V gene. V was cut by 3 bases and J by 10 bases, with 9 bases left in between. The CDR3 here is CASSFRGLAFF. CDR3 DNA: TGTGCCAGCAGTTTCAGGGGATTAGCTTTCTTT.

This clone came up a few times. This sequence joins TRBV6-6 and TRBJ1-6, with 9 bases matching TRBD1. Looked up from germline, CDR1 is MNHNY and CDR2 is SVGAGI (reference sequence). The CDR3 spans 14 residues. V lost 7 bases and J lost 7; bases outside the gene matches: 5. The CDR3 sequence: CASISGTGNSPLHF. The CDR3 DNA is TGTGCCAGCATCTCCGGGACAGGGAATTCACCCCTCCACTTT.

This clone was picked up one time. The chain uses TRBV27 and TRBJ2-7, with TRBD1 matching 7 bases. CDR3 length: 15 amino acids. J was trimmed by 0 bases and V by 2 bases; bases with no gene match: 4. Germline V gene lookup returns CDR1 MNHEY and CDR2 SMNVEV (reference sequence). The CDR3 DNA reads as TGTGCCAGCAGTTTAACGGACAGGCACTCCTACGAGCAGTACTTC. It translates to CASSLTDRHSYEQYF.

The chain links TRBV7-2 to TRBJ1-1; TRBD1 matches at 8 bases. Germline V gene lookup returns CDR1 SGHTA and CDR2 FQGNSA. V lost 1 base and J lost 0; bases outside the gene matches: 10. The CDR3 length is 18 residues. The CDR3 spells CASSLVGGGTGMNTEAFF. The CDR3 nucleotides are TGTGCCAGCAGCTTAGTTGGGGGGGGGACAGGCATGAACACTGAAGCTTTCTTT.

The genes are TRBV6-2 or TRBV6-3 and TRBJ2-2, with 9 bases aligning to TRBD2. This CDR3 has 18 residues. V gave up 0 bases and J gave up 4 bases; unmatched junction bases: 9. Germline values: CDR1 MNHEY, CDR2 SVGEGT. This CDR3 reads CASSYSSSGLAITGELFF. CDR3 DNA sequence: TGTGCCAGCAGTTACTCCTCTTCGGGACTAGCTATCACCGGGGAGCTGTTTTTT.

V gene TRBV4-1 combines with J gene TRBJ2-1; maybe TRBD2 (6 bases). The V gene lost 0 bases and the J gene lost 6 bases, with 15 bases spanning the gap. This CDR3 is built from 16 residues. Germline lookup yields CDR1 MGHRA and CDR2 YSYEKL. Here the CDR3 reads CASSQEAYTSRNEQFF. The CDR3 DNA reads TGCGCCAGCAGCCAAGAAGCTTACACTAGCCGCAATGAGCAGTTCTTC.